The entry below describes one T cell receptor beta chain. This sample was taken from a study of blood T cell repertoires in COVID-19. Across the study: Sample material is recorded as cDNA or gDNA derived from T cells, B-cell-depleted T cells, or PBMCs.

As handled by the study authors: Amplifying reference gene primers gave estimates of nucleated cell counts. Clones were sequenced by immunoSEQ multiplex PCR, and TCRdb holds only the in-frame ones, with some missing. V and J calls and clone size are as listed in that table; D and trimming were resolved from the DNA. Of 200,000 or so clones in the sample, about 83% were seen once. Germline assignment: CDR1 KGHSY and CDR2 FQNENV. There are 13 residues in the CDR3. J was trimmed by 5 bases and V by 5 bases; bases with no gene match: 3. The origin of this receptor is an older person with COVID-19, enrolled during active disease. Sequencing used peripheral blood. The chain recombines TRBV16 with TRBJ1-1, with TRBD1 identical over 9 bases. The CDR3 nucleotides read TGTGCCAGCAGCTACAGGGGGCGGACTGAAGCTTTCTTT. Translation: CASSYRGRTEAFF.